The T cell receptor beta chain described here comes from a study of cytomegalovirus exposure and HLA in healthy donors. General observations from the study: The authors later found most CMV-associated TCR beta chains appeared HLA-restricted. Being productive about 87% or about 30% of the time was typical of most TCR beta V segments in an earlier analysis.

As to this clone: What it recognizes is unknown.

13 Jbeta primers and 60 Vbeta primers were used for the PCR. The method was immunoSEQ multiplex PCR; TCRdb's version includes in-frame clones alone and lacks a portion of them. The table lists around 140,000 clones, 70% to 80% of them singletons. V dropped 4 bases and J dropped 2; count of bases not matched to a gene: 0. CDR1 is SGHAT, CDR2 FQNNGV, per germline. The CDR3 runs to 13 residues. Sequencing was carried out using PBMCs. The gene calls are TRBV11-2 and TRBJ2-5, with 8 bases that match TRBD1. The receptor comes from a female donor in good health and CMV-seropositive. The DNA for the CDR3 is TGTGCCAGCAGCTGGGACAGGCAAGAGACCCAGTACTTC. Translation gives CASSWDRQETQYF.